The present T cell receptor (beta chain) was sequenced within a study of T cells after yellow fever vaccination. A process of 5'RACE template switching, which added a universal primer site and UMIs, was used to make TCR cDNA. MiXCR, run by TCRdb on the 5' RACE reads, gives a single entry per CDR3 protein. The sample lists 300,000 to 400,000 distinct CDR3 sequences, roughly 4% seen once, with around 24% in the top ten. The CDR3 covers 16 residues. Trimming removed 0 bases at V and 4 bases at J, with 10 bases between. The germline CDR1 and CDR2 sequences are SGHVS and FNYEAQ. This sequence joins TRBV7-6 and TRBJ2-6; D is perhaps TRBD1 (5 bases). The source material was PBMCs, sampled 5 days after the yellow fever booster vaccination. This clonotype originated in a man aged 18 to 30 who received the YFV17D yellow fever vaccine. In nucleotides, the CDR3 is TGTGCCAGCAGCTTAGCTAGGGGTGGCGGGGCCAACGTCCTGACTTTC. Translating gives CASSLARGGGANVLTF.